The clone carrying this T cell receptor beta chain was recorded many times. This sample stems from a study of T cells in Graves' hyperthyroidism and ophthalmopathy. Researchers amplified the TCR beta CDR3 regions from RNA transcripts. The primer set for the first-round RT-PCR of the TCR CDR3 was HTBI. Each CDR3 protein is one row after TCRdb ran MiXCR on the multiplex PCR reads. The table includes 400,000 or so distinct CDR3 sequences, approximately 15% detected once. Germline V gene lookup returns CDR1 KGHSH and CDR2 LQKENI. V trimming: 2 bases; J trimming: 1 base; junction bases outside the gene matches: 4. There are 16 residues in the CDR3. Inclusion characteristics of ophthalmopathy patients comprised a Clinical Activity Score of at least 3, a NOSPECS grade of at least 4, and duration under 3 months.

This TCR was recovered from a woman aged 25 to 45 with Graves' ophthalmopathy. The chain combines TRBV18 with TRBJ2-3, with 9 bases fitting TRBD2. The sequenced sample consisted of blood. CDR3 bases: TGTGCCAGCTCACCAAGGCGGGGGGGCGGCACAGATACGCAGTATTTT. Protein: CASSPRRGGGTDTQYF.